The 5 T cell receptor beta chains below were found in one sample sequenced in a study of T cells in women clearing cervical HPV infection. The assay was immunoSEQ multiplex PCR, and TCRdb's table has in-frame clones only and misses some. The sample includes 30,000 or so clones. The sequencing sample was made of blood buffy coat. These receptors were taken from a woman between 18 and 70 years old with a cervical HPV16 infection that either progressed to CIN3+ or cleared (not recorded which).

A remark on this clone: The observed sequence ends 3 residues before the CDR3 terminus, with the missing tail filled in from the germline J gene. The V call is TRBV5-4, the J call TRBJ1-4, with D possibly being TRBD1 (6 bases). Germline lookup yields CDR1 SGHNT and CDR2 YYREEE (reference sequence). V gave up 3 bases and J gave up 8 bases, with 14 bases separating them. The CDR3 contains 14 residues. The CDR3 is CASSCPKGGEKLFF. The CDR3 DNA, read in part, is TGTGCCAGCAGCTGCCCAAAGGGGGGGGAAAAA.

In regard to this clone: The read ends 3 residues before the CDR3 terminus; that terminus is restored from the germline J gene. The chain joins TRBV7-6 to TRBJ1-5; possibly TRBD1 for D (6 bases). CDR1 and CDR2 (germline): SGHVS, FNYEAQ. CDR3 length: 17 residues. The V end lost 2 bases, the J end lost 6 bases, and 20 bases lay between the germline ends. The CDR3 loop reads CASSLSLRGGGSQPQHF. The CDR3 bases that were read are TGTGCCAGCAGCTTAAGCCTGAGGGGGGGCGGGAGTCAGCCC.

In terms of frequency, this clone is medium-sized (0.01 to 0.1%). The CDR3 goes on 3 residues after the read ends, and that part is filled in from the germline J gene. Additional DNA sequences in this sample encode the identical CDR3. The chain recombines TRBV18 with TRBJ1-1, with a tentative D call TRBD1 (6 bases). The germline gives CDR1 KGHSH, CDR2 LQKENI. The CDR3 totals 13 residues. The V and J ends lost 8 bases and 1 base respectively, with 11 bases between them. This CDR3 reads CASGGQSNTEAFF. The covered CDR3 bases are TGTGCCAGCGGGGGACAATCGAACACTGAA.

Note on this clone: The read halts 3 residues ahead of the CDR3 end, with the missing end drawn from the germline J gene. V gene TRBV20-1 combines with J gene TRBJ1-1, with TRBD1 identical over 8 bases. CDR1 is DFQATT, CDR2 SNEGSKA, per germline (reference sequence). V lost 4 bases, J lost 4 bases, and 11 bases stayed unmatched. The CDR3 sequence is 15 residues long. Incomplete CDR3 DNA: TGCAGTGCTAACCCCAGGACAGGGATGCGCACTGAA. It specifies CSANPRTGMRTE. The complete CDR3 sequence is CSANPRTGMRTEAFF.

Here the CDR3 reads CASSENLAGEETQYF. The CDR3 bases that were read are TGTGCCAGCAGTGAAAACCTAGCGGGGGAAGAGACC. The chain is built from TRBV2 and TRBJ2-5, with 10 bases matching TRBD2. The sequence runs out 3 residues before the end of the CDR3; the remainder is reconstructed from the germline J gene. This CDR3 comprises 15 residues. Germline CDR1 SNHLY, CDR2 FYNNEI. V trimming: 2 bases; J trimming: 3 bases; junction bases outside the gene matches: 3.